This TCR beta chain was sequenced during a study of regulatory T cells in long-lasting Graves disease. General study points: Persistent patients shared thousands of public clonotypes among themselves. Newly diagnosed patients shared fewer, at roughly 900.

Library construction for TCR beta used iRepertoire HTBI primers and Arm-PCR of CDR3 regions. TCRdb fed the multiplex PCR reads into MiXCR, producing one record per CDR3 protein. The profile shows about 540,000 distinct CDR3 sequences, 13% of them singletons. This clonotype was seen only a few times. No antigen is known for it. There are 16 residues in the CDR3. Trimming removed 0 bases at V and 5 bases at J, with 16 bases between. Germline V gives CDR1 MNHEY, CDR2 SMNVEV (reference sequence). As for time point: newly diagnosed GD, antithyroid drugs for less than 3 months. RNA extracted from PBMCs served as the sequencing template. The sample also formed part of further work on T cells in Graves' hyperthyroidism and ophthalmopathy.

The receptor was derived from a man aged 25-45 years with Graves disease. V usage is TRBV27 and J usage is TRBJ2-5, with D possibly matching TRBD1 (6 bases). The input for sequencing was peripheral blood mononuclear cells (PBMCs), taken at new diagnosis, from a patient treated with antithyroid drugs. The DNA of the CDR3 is TGTGCCAGCAGTTTATCCCACTTACAGGGAGTGGAGACCCAGTACTTC. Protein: CASSLSHLQGVETQYF.